The 28 T cell receptor beta chains presented below share a single source sample, sequenced in a study of control samples from healthy donors and cancer patients. Method: immunoSEQ multiplex PCR; TCRdb's copy keeps in-frame clones and lacks some. The sample consists of about 160,000 clones, 96% of them appearing once. Material for sequencing was blood. The receptors were gathered from a woman aged 25 to 39 in good health.

The chain couples TRBV28 to TRBJ2-1; the D gene is possibly TRBD1 (5 bases). The V gene's germline CDR1 is MDHEN and CDR2 SYDVKM. Trimming shortened V by 5 bases and J by 6 bases, and 8 bases separated the two germline ends. This CDR3 spans 12 amino acids. The CDR3 here is CASSADSNEQFF. The DNA of the CDR3 is TGTGCCAGCAGTGCTGACAGCAATGAGCAGTTCTTC.

This chain links TRBV6-5 with TRBJ1-1, with D maybe TRBD1 (6 bases). The CDR3 has 13 residues. Trimming left V 6 bases short and J 4 bases short, with 12 bases between. Germline loops: CDR1 MNHEY, CDR2 SVGAGI. In nucleotides, the CDR3 is TGTGCCAGCAGGAGGAGGGGGGGCACTGAAGCTTTCTTT. This translates into CASRRRGGTEAFF.

The chain links TRBV5-1 to TRBJ1-5, with D hard to call. The CDR3 contains 15 residues. Trimming shortened V by 0 bases and J by 4 bases, and 11 bases separated the two germline ends. The germline CDR1 and CDR2 sequences are SGHRS and YFSETQ. DNA of the CDR3: TGCGCCAGCAGCTTGGGTGGGAAAGGTAATCAGCCCCAGCATTTT. Translated: CASSLGGKGNQPQHF.

J is TRBJ2-1 and V is TRBV7-3; TRBD1 aligns across 10 bases. Trimming at V came to 1 base and at J to 8 bases, leaving 5 bases not matched to a gene. Germline-derived CDR1 and CDR2 are SGHTA and FQGTGA. This CDR3 has 15 residues. CDR3 in amino acids: CASSLRDRGRDEQFF. CDR3 sequence (DNA): TGTGCCAGCAGCTTAAGGGACAGGGGCCGAGATGAGCAGTTCTTC. The variable domain in full, with the rest retrieved from reference TRBV7-3 and TRBJ2-1, is GAGVSQTPSNKVTEKGKYVELRCDPISGHTALYWYRQSLGQGPEFLIYFQGTGAADDSGLPNDRFFAVRPEGSVSTLKIQRTERGDSAVYLCASSLRDRGRDEQFFGPGTRLTVL.

This clone was counted a single time. The chain recombines TRBV27 with TRBJ2-7, with 10 positions matching TRBD2. The CDR3 contains 14 residues. From germline, CDR1 is MNHEY and CDR2 SMNVEV (reference sequence). V was clipped by 6 bases and J by 2 bases; unmatched bases: 4. The CDR3 DNA reads TGTGCCAGCAGCCTAGCGGGAGTTACCTACGAGCAGTACTTC. Encoded protein: CASSLAGVTYEQYF.

This clone is a singleton in its sample. The rearrangement links TRBV15 to TRBJ2-7; 8 bases fit TRBD1. The V and J ends lost 1 base and 5 bases, in that order; junction bases with no gene match: 4. Germline values: CDR1 LNHNV, CDR2 YYDKDF (reference sequence). This CDR3 contains 14 residues. This CDR3 reads CATSRGRGLNEQYF. CDR3 sequence (DNA): TGTGCCACCAGCAGAGGCAGGGGGCTCAACGAGCAGTACTTC.

The chain couples TRBV5-1 to TRBJ2-7, with D unresolved. Germline CDR1 reads SGHRS; CDR2 reads YFSETQ. The CDR3 covers 13 residues. The V gene lost 1 base and the J gene lost 4 bases, with 9 bases spanning the gap. The CDR3 DNA reads TGCGCCAGCAGCTTGAACCCTGGGTACGAGCAGTACTTC. Translating gives CASSLNPGYEQYF.

The V call is TRBV15, the J call TRBJ2-1; 10 positions agree with TRBD2. The germline gives CDR1 LNHNV, CDR2 YYDKDF (reference sequence). The ends lost 1 base at V and 1 base at J; junction bases unmatched: 4. This CDR3 is built from 17 residues. The CDR3 here is CATSRGQAGGSYNEQFF. In nucleotides, the CDR3 is TGTGCCACCAGCAGAGGGCAAGCGGGGGGGTCCTACAATGAGCAGTTCTTC.

The chain links TRBV27 to TRBJ1-1; D call uncertain. Trimming took 2 bases from V and 4 from J, leaving 11 bases between them. The CDR3 covers 14 residues. Germline V gene sequence: CDR1 MNHEY, CDR2 SMNVEV (reference sequence). CDR3 nucleotide sequence: TGTGCCAGCAGTTTACTGGGAAGGATCACTGAAGCTTTCTTT. This codes for CASSLLGRITEAFF.

The rearrangement uses TRBV20-1 and TRBJ2-3; 11 nucleotides line up with TRBD2. Germline assignment: CDR1 DFQATT and CDR2 SNEGSKA (reference sequence). V dropped 3 bases and J dropped 3; count of bases not matched to a gene: 8. This CDR3 spans 16 amino acids. The CDR3 DNA sequence: TGCAGTGCTAGTGATGGGGCTAGCGGGAGGACAGATACGCAGTATTTT. Translated: CSASDGASGRTDTQYF.

The chain has TRBV11-1 and TRBJ2-3; D remains ambiguous. The CDR3 runs 15 residues. The germline gives CDR1 SGHAT, CDR2 FQDESV (reference sequence). V dropped 4 bases and J dropped 1 base, with 12 bases sitting between them. In nucleotides, the CDR3 is TGTGCCAGCAGCTCCCGCCTTTCTGGCACAGATACGCAGTATTTT. This codes for CASSSRLSGTDTQYF.

The chain employs TRBV3-1 (or the pseudogene TRBV3-2) and TRBJ1-1; 7 bases align to TRBD1. After removal of 4 bases from V and 0 bases from J, the junction contained 5 bases not matched to a gene. Germline lookup yields CDR1 LGHDT and CDR2 YNNKEL (reference sequence). CDR3 size: 15 residues. This CDR3 reads CASSRTGVLNTEAFF. As DNA, the CDR3 is TGTGCCAGCAGCCGAACAGGGGTTTTGAACACTGAAGCTTTCTTT.

This chain connects TRBV7-9 to TRBJ2-1; the D gene is possibly TRBD2 (5 bases). The CDR3 loop spans 15 amino acids. V lost 5 bases, J lost 0 bases, and 11 bases lay in between. Germline lookup yields CDR1 SEHNR and CDR2 FQNEAQ (reference sequence). The CDR3 spells CASSPSGSSYNEQFF. The CDR3 DNA sequence: TGTGCCAGCAGCCCCTCGGGGAGCTCCTACAATGAGCAGTTCTTC.

J is TRBJ2-5 and V is TRBV5-1; the D is unclear. Germline V gene data show CDR1 as SGHRS and CDR2 as YFSETQ. V was trimmed by 5 bases and J by 2 bases, leaving 16 bases between them. The CDR3 is 15 amino acids. The CDR3 loop is CASSDVSTPQETQYF. CDR3 DNA sequence: TGCGCCAGCAGTGACGTCAGCACCCCTCAAGAGACCCAGTACTTC.

This clone was counted a single time. CDR3 sequence reads: CSVKSNGYTF. The CDR3 DNA reads as TGCAGCGTTAAGTCTAATGGCTACACCTTC. This rearrangement joins TRBV29-1 to TRBJ1-2; D is undetermined. CDR1 and CDR2 (germline): SQVTM, ANQGSEA. CDR3 length: 10 residues. The germline V and J ends were trimmed by 5 bases and 6 bases, with 7 bases remaining between them.

The chain uses TRBV30 and TRBJ2-5; 10 nucleotides match TRBD1. CDR3 size: 18 residues. Germline values: CDR1 GTSNPN, CDR2 SVGIG (reference sequence). Losses at the gene ends were 4 bases for V and 5 bases for J; bases not matched to a gene: 19. This CDR3 is CAWNSNQIRDRGMETQYF. CDR3 DNA sequence: TGTGCCTGGAACTCGAACCAAATCCGGGACAGGGGTATGGAGACCCAGTACTTC. Full variable domain (rest looked up from reference TRBV30 and TRBJ2-5): SQTIHQWPATLVQPVGSPLSLECTVEGTSNPNLYWYRQAAGRGLQLLFYSVGIGQISSEVPQNLSASRPQDRQFILSSKKLLLSDSGFYLCAWNSNQIRDRGMETQYFGPGTRLLVL.

The chain employs TRBV7-8 and TRBJ1-2; D gene uncertain. V dropped 5 bases and J dropped 4 bases, with 14 bases sitting between them. Germline V gene data show CDR1 as SGHVS and CDR2 as FQNEAQ. The CDR3 contains 14 residues. CDR3 sequence: CASSPKSRGYGYTF. In DNA, the CDR3 is TGTGCCAGCAGCCCTAAAAGTCGGGGCTATGGCTACACCTTC. Filled out from reference TRBV7-8 and TRBJ1-2, the complete variable domain reads GAGVSQSPRYKVAKRGQDVALRCDPISGHVSLFWYQQALGQGPEFLTYFQNEAQLDKSGLPSDRFFAERPEGSVSTLKIQRTQQEDSAVYLCASSPKSRGYGYTFGSGTRLTVV.

The chain carries TRBV13 and TRBJ1-3; D perhaps matches TRBD1 (5 bases). V was shortened by 5 bases and J by 0 bases, with 14 bases between the two germline ends. Germline V gene sequence: CDR1 PRHDT, CDR2 FYEKMQ (reference sequence). This CDR3 has 16 amino acids. CDR3 amino acids: CASSIDSSYSGNTIYF. CDR3 in DNA: TGTGCCAGCAGCATTGACAGCTCCTACTCTGGAAACACCATATATTTT.

This chain joins TRBV9 and TRBJ2-1; possibly TRBD1 or TRBD2 for D (5 bases each). Germline loops: CDR1 SGDLS, CDR2 YYNGEE. The CDR3 is 15 amino acids. The V and J ends lost 1 base and 5 bases respectively, with 13 bases between them. The CDR3 bases are TGTGCCAGCAGCGTACGGCCCTTGGGGGACAATGAGCAGTTCTTC. Amino acid sequence: CASSVRPLGDNEQFF.

V and J are TRBV7-9 and TRBJ2-7, with TRBD1 matching over 7 bases. The CDR3 has 17 amino acids. Germline trimming cut 0 bases from V and 2 bases from J; bases unmatched to any gene: 10. Germline V lookup: CDR1 SEHNR, CDR2 FQNEAQ (reference sequence). CDR3 in DNA: TGTGCCAGCAGCTTAGCGCTGTCAGGGGGTCGAACCTACGAGCAGTACTTC. Residues: CASSLALSGGRTYEQYF.

This chain links TRBV3-1 (or the pseudogene TRBV3-2) with TRBJ2-3; TRBD2 aligns across 8 bases. Losses at the gene ends were 0 bases for V and 6 bases for J; bases not matched to a gene: 11. This CDR3 spans 17 amino acids. CDR1 is LGHDT, CDR2 YNNKEL, per germline (reference sequence). As DNA, the CDR3 is TGTGCCAGCAGCCAAGAACCTAGCGGGTCTCCGTGGGATACGCAGTATTTT. Translation gives CASSQEPSGSPWDTQYF.

The CDR3 here is CASSLDRGLVKNIQYF. CDR3 sequence (DNA): TGTGCCAGCAGCTTGGACAGGGGGCTGGTCAAAAACATTCAGTACTTC. The rearrangement links TRBV5-6 to TRBJ2-4; TRBD1 matches 9 bases. The ends lost 0 bases at V and 3 bases at J; junction bases unmatched: 4. The germline CDR1 and CDR2 sequences are SGHDT and YYEEEE. This CDR3 is 16 amino acids long. Based on the CDR3 plus reference TRBV5-6 and TRBJ2-4, the full variable domain is DAGVTQSPTHLIKTRGQQVTLRCSPKSGHDTVSWYQQALGQGPQFIFQYYEEEERQRGNFPDRFSGHQFPNYSSELNVNALLLGDSALYLCASSLDRGLVKNIQYFGAGTRLSVL.

The sample holds one count of this clone. The rearrangement uses TRBV28 and TRBJ1-6; a weak D match, TRBD1 (5 bases). V was pared by 7 bases and J by 7 bases, with 17 bases between. The CDR3 consists of 15 residues. Germline values: CDR1 MDHEN, CDR2 SYDVKM. The CDR3 DNA reads TGTGCCAGCACCCAAACTGGGGCCAGGAATTCACCCCTCCACTTT. It is translated as CASTQTGARNSPLHF.

The genes are TRBV28 and TRBJ1-2; D uncertain. The CDR3 runs 13 residues. V lost 2 bases to trimming and J lost 4 bases, with 8 bases between them. Germline lookup yields CDR1 MDHEN and CDR2 SYDVKM. The DNA for the CDR3 is TGTGCCAGCAGTTTAACAGTCCTCTATGGCTACACCTTC. Amino acids: CASSLTVLYGYTF.

This clone was recorded once. The rearrangement links TRBV5-1 to TRBJ1-5; D perhaps matches TRBD1 (6 bases). There are 13 residues in the CDR3. Germline V gene data show CDR1 as SGHRS and CDR2 as YFSETQ. Trimming cost V 4 bases and J 11 bases, with 16 bases left between them. DNA of the CDR3: TGCGCCAGCAGCCTCACCCCGGGGGGCTCCCAGCATTTT. Protein product: CASSLTPGGSQHF.

The rearrangement links TRBV9 to TRBJ2-1, with 10 bases identical to TRBD2. This CDR3 is 21 amino acids long. The V segment lost 4 bases and the J segment 0 bases; nucleotides outside the gene matches: 19. Germline V CDR1 and CDR2: SGDLS, YYNGEE. CDR3 nucleotide sequence: TGTGCCAGCAGCTCGGCGGGGGAGGGACTAGCGTTCTTCAGCTCCTACAATGAGCAGTTCTTC. Amino acid sequence: CASSSAGEGLAFFSSYNEQFF.

In its sample, this clone was seen once. V gene TRBV10-2 combines with J gene TRBJ2-1, with TRBD1 matching over 12 bases. The CDR3 length is 18 residues. V was pared by 5 bases and J by 7 bases, with 15 bases of the junction left unmatched. Germline V gene data show CDR1 as WSHSY and CDR2 as SAAADI. Here the CDR3 reads CASSRTPPGQGARNEQFF. CDR3 nucleotides: TGCGCCAGCAGTAGAACCCCCCCGGGACAGGGGGCTCGAAATGAGCAGTTCTTC.

The chain links TRBV4-2 to TRBJ1-1; 9 nucleotides agree with TRBD1. This CDR3 is built from 17 residues. The V segment lost 5 bases and the J segment 0 bases; nucleotides outside the gene matches: 10. CDR1 and CDR2 (germline): LGHNA, YNFKEQ. DNA of the CDR3: TGTGCCAGCAGCGATTCGACAGGGGGTGGGATGAACACTGAAGCTTTCTTT. Translating it yields CASSDSTGGGMNTEAFF.